This T cell receptor (beta chain) was found in a study of graft-versus-host responses after intestinal transplantation. Findings and limits, study-wide: Among recipient marrow samples, GvH clones were found; some appeared first in ileum or blood.

A note on this clone: No antigen is known for it.

Only in-frame clones appear in the TCRdb table, and some are missing; sequencing was by immunoSEQ multiplex PCR. The repertoire includes 95,000 to 110,000 clones, roughly 93% of them detected once, and 0.9% to 1.5% sits in the top ten. The germline CDR1 and CDR2 sequences are LNHNV and YYDKDF (reference sequence). The CDR3 totals 13 residues. The V gene lost 5 bases and the J gene lost 4 bases, with 11 bases spanning the gap. Here the sequenced sample was unstimulated CD8+ T cells sorted from spleen or lymph node cells, taken before intestinal transplant. This TCR was recovered from a human donor who received an intestinal transplant. This rearrangement joins TRBV15 to TRBJ1-1; D is undetermined. The CDR3, as DNA: TGTGCCACCAGCTCCGGTTGGGGCACTGAAGCTTTCTTT. Its protein product is CATSSGWGTEAFF.